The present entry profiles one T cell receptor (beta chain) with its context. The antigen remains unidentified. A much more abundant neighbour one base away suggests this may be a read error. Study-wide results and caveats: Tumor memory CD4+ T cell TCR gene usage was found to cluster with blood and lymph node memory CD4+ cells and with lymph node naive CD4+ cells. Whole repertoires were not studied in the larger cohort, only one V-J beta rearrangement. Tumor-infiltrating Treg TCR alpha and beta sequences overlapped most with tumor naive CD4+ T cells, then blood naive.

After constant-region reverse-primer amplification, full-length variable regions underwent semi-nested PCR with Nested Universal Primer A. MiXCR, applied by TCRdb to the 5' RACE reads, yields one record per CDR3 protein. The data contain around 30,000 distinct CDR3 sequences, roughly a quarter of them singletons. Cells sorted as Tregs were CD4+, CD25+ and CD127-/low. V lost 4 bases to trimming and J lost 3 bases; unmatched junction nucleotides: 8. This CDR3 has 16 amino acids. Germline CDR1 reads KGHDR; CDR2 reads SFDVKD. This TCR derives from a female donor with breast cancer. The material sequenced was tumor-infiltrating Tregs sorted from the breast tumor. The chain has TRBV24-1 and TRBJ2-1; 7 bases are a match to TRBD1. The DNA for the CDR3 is TGTGCCACCAGTGACACGAGACAGGGTAGCTACAATGAGCAGTTCTTC. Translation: CATSDTRQGSYNEQFF.